Presented here are 22 T cell receptor beta chains from one specimen sequenced in a study of blood T cell repertoires in COVID-19. Clones were read by immunoSEQ multiplex PCR, and TCRdb kept only the in-frame ones, dropping some. The repertoire consists of fewer than 250,000 clones, with approximately 80% occurring once and the leading ten covering approximately 7.4%. The sequenced material came from PBMCs or T cells enriched from blood (not recorded which). The receptors come from a woman aged 40 to 50 with acute COVID-19.

The V gene is TRBV9, the J gene TRBJ2-1; D might be TRBD2 (6 bases). This CDR3 has 18 residues. Germline values: CDR1 SGDLS, CDR2 YYNGEE. V was pared by 0 bases and J by 3 bases, with 19 bases between. For the CDR3, the DNA is TGTGCCAGCAGCGTAGGGGCTGGGGCGGGAAGAGTCTACAATGAGCAGTTCTTC. This codes for CASSVGAGAGRVYNEQFF.

The rearrangement links TRBV30 to TRBJ1-5; TRBD1 might be the D (6 bases). CDR1 is GTSNPN and CDR2 is SVGIG in the germline V gene (reference sequence). The CDR3 spans 14 residues. Trimming pared 1 base from V and 4 bases from J, leaving 11 bases between. The CDR3, as DNA: TGTGCCTGGAGTGCAGGGACACTTAATCAGCCCCAGCATTTT. Amino acid sequence: CAWSAGTLNQPQHF. Full variable domain (outside the CDR3, taken from reference TRBV30 and TRBJ1-5): SQTIHQWPATLVQPVGSPLSLECTVEGTSNPNLYWYRQAAGRGLQLLFYSVGIGQISSEVPQNLSASRPQDRQFILSSKKLLLSDSGFYLCAWSAGTLNQPQHFGDGTRLSIL.

This clone was counted once. The rearrangement joins TRBV7-9 to TRBJ1-2, with 7 bases matching TRBD1. Germline V gene lookup returns CDR1 SEHNR and CDR2 FQNEAQ (reference sequence). CDR3 length: 14 amino acids. V shed 5 bases, J shed 0 bases, and the junction held 3 bases outside the gene matches. In DNA, the CDR3 is TGTGCCAGCAGCCCAGGACAGGCTAACTATGGCTACACCTTC. Translation gives CASSPGQANYGYTF.

V usage is TRBV5-4 and J usage is TRBJ2-5, with TRBD1 matching 9 bases. CDR1 is SGHNT and CDR2 is YYREEE in the germline V gene (reference sequence). Trimming took 1 base from V and 5 from J; bases not matched to a gene: 6. The CDR3 sequence is 15 residues long. The CDR3 region is CASSLPTGGRETQYF. As DNA, the CDR3 is TGTGCCAGCAGCTTGCCTACAGGGGGCCGTGAGACCCAGTACTTC.

This chain connects TRBV29-1 to TRBJ1-2; D is ambiguous. Trimming left V 7 bases short and J 4 bases short, with 19 bases between. The germline V gene has CDR1 SQVTM and CDR2 ANQGSEA. CDR3 length: 14 residues. CDR3 bases: TGCAGCGCTGAGGAGGCAGGCCGCTTCTATGGCTACACCTTC. This codes for CSAEEAGRFYGYTF.

The chain joins TRBV30 to TRBJ1-2, with D possibly being TRBD1 (6 bases). CDR1 is GTSNPN and CDR2 is SVGIG in the germline V gene (reference sequence). Trimming cost V 0 bases and J 8 bases, with 19 bases left between them. The CDR3 consists of 15 residues. The CDR3 sequence: CAWSVGGAGAVGYTF. DNA of the CDR3: TGTGCCTGGAGTGTAGGGGGGGCAGGGGCGGTCGGCTACACCTTC.

This clone was seen many times. The genes are TRBV19 and TRBJ1-6; a possible D gene is TRBD1 (5 bases). This CDR3 comprises 15 residues. The germline gives CDR1 LNHDA, CDR2 SQIVND (reference sequence). V lost 2 bases to trimming and J lost 5 bases, with 10 bases between them. CDR3 DNA sequence: TGTGCCAGTAGTATATCAGGGTCGGATAATTCACCCCTCCACTTT. It is translated as CASSISGSDNSPLHF. Looking up the rest from reference TRBV19 and TRBJ1-6 gives the full variable domain: DGGITQSPKYLFRKEGQNVTLSCEQNLNHDAMYWYRQDPGQGLRLIYYSQIVNDFQKGDIAEGYSVSREKKESFPLTVTSAQKNPTAFYLCASSISGSDNSPLHFGNGTRLTVT.

This clone was counted a few times. Other DNA sequences in this specimen translate into the identical CDR3. The CDR3 nucleotides are TGTGCCAGCAGTCTCAGGTACGAGCAGTACTTC. Translated, it gives CASSLRYEQYF. The chain has TRBV28 and TRBJ2-7; D remains ambiguous. V lost 5 bases to trimming and J lost 4 bases, with 6 bases between them. This CDR3 comprises 11 residues. CDR1 and CDR2 (germline): MDHEN, SYDVKM.

This chain uses TRBV7-3 with TRBJ1-6; D remains unclear. Germline CDR1 reads SGHTA; CDR2 reads FQGTGA. Trimming cost V 2 bases and J 3 bases, with 8 bases left between them. The CDR3 loop spans 15 amino acids. CDR3 region: CASSLEGNYNSPLHF. CDR3 DNA sequence: TGTGCCAGCAGCTTAGAGGGAAACTATAATTCACCCCTCCACTTT.

V gene TRBV30 combines with J gene TRBJ2-4; 12 nucleotides match TRBD1. Germline CDR1 GTSNPN, CDR2 SVGIG (reference sequence). The V gene end was trimmed by 1 base and the J gene end by 6 bases; junction bases not matched to a gene: 1. The CDR3 runs 14 residues. DNA for the CDR3: TGTGCCTGGAGTGAGGGACAGGGGGCAAACATTCAGTACTTC. Its translation is CAWSEGQGANIQYF.

The chain has TRBV9 and TRBJ2-7, with 8 bases identical to TRBD1. The CDR3 extends over 15 amino acids. CDR1 is SGDLS and CDR2 is YYNGEE in the germline V gene. J was trimmed by 2 bases and V by 4 bases; bases with no gene match: 8. CDR3 sequence (DNA): TGTGCCAGCAGCCCCGGACAGGGTCATGCCTACGAGCAGTACTTC. Residues: CASSPGQGHAYEQYF.

This clone turned up a few times. This chain uses TRBV30 with TRBJ1-5; D not resolved. This CDR3 is built from 13 residues. Germline V gives CDR1 GTSNPN, CDR2 SVGIG (reference sequence). V was pared by 3 bases and J by 7 bases, with 13 bases between. The CDR3 spells CAWRTSGGQPQHF. The CDR3, as DNA: TGTGCCTGGAGGACCTCAGGTGGACAGCCCCAGCATTTT.

This rearrangement joins TRBV18 to TRBJ2-6; 8 bases are shared with TRBD1. The CDR3 loop spans 18 amino acids. V lost 5 bases, J lost 2 bases, and 11 bases stayed unmatched. Germline V gene sequence: CDR1 KGHSH, CDR2 LQKENI. The CDR3 region is CASSNTGQGWPGANVLTF. In DNA form, the CDR3 reads TGTGCCAGCTCAAATACCGGACAGGGTTGGCCTGGGGCCAACGTCCTGACTTTC. The whole variable domain, filled in from reference TRBV18 and TRBJ2-6, reads NAGVMQNPRHLVRRRGQEARLRCSPMKGHSHVYWYRQLPEEGLKFMVYLQKENIIDESGMPKERFSAEFPKEGPSILRIQQVVRGDSAAYFCASSNTGQGWPGANVLTFGAGSRLTVL.

This sequence joins TRBV11-1 and TRBJ2-5; a possible D gene is TRBD2 (6 bases). This CDR3 comprises 16 residues. The germline V and J ends were trimmed by 5 bases and 5 bases, with 21 bases remaining between them. Germline CDR1 is SGHAT and CDR2 is FQDESV (reference sequence). This CDR3 reads CASSRLLAAPQETQYF. The CDR3 nucleotides read TGTGCCAGCAGCAGATTATTAGCGGCTCCACAGGAGACCCAGTACTTC.

The chain links TRBV5-1 to TRBJ2-3, with 8 nucleotides matching TRBD2. The CDR3 has 15 amino acids. The V and J ends lost 6 bases and 2 bases, in that order; junction bases with no gene match: 8. CDR1 is SGHRS and CDR2 is YFSETQ in the germline V gene. CDR3 residues: CASTFSGANTDTQYF. CDR3 coding DNA: TGCGCCAGCACCTTTAGCGGGGCCAACACAGATACGCAGTATTTT.

The rearrangement joins TRBV29-1 to TRBJ2-5; a weak D match, TRBD2 (5 bases). CDR3 length: 11 amino acids. Germline V gene sequence: CDR1 SQVTM, CDR2 ANQGSEA. V dropped 6 bases and J dropped 4 bases, with 9 bases sitting between them. The CDR3, as DNA: TGCAGCGTCAAGAGGGCAGAGACCCAGTACTTC. The encoded protein is CSVKRAETQYF.

The chain recombines TRBV2 with TRBJ1-6; 7 nucleotides match TRBD1. CDR1 is SNHLY, CDR2 FYNNEI, per germline. V was clipped by 7 bases and J by 6 bases; unmatched bases: 9. The CDR3 totals 15 residues. In nucleotides, the CDR3 is TGTGCCAGCACCTGGGGACAGCCGCTTAATTCACCCCTCCACTTT. Residues: CASTWGQPLNSPLHF.

This clone showed up just a few times. The V call is TRBV19, the J call TRBJ1-1, with 9 positions matching TRBD1. The CDR3 is 15 amino acids. V dropped 9 bases and J dropped 5; count of bases not matched to a gene: 13. The germline CDR1 and CDR2 sequences are LNHDA and SQIVND (reference sequence). CDR3 in amino acids: CASVHRGRGGTEAFF. CDR3 nucleotide sequence: TGTGCCAGCGTTCACAGGGGGCGAGGAGGAACTGAAGCTTTCTTT. The full variable domain, completed using reference TRBV19 and TRBJ1-1, is DGGITQSPKYLFRKEGQNVTLSCEQNLNHDAMYWYRQDPGQGLRLIYYSQIVNDFQKGDIAEGYSVSREKKESFPLTVTSAQKNPTAFYLCASVHRGRGGTEAFFGQGTRLTVV.

This clone was recorded once. The chain links TRBV5-1 to TRBJ1-3; D gene ambiguous. The CDR3 has 14 residues. Germline CDR1 reads SGHRS; CDR2 reads YFSETQ. V shed 4 bases and J shed 2 bases, with 10 bases lying between them. The CDR3 DNA follows: TGCGCCAGCAGCGTTCAAGCGACTGGAAACACCATATATTTT. Protein: CASSVQATGNTIYF.

This chain joins TRBV5-4 and TRBJ1-2; 7 bases match TRBD1. The CDR3 has 14 amino acids. J was trimmed by 4 bases and V by 4 bases; bases with no gene match: 7. Germline lookup yields CDR1 SGHNT and CDR2 YYREEE (reference sequence). The CDR3: CASSLGQEVYGYTF. In DNA, the CDR3 is TGTGCCAGCAGCCTAGGACAGGAGGTCTATGGCTACACCTTC.

This clone appeared once. The chain carries TRBV5-1 and TRBJ1-3; TRBD1 aligns across 8 bases. J lost 0 bases, V lost 4 bases, and 9 bases had no gene match. This CDR3 contains 17 residues. CDR1 is SGHRS and CDR2 is YFSETQ in the germline V gene. The CDR3 sequence: CASSRSRGLNSGNTIYF. DNA for the CDR3: TGCGCCAGCAGCAGAAGCAGGGGGCTCAACTCTGGAAACACCATATATTTT.

The V call is TRBV5-7, the J call TRBJ2-6; no clear D gene. TRBV5-7 is an ORF for which the function is uncertain. Trimming removed 4 bases from V and 3 bases from J, with 17 bases in between. The CDR3 consists of 17 residues. CDR3 in amino acids: CASSPYRDKRGANVLTF. CDR3 in DNA: TGTGCCAGCAGCCCCTACCGAGACAAACGTGGGGCCAACGTCCTGACTTTC.